The sequence of this T cell receptor (beta chain) was determined in a study of blood T cell repertoires in COVID-19. About the study: Acute and convalescent COVID-19 specimens originated in the United States, Italy and Spain. PBMCs, B-cell-depleted T cells, or T cells were the source of the cDNA or gDNA that made up the material.

Trimming shortened V by 3 bases and J by 4 bases, and 10 bases separated the two germline ends. This CDR3 is 14 amino acids long. CDR1 is SGHKS, CDR2 YYEKEE, per germline (reference sequence). Per the study methods: Amplification from reference gene primers served as the basis for estimated nucleated cell counts. Assay: immunoSEQ multiplex PCR; the TCRdb copy retains only in-frame clones and omits some. V and J calls and clone size are copied from that table; D and trimming were computed from the DNA. The sample consists of 70,000 to 95,000 clones, 85% to 90% of them appearing once. This sequence joins TRBV5-5 and TRBJ2-2; TRBD1 is a possible D gene (6 bases). The sequence was obtained from a woman aged 80 or older with active COVID-19. Sequencing was performed on peripheral blood. The chain's CDR3 is CASSYTGITGELFF. CDR3 DNA sequence: TGTGCCAGCAGCTATACAGGGATCACCGGGGAGCTGTTTTTT.